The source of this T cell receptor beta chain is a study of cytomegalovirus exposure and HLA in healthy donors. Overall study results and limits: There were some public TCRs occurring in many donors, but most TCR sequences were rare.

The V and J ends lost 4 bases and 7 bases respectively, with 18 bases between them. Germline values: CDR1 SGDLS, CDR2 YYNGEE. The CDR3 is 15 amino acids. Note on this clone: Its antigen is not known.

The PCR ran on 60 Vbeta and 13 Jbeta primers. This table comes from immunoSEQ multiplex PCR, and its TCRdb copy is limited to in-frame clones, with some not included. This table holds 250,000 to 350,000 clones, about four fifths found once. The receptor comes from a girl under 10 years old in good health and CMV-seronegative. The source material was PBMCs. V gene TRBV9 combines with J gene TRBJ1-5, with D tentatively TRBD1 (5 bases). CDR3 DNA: TGTGCCAGCAGCCTAGACGCGGGGGTAGGACAGCCCCAGCATTTT. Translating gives CASSLDAGVGQPQHF. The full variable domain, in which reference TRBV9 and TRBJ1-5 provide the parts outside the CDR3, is DSGVTQTPKHLITATGQRVTLRCSPRSGDLSVYWYQQSLDQGLQFLIQYYNGEERAKGNILERFSAQQFPDLHSELNLSSLELGDSALYFCASSLDAGVGQPQHFGDGTRLSIL.